This section outlines one T cell receptor (beta chain) sequence together with its context. The entry originates in a study of T-cell memory formation after mild COVID-19. With V trimmed by 5 bases and J by 6 bases, 11 bases remained unmatched. The germline V gene encodes CDR1 SGHRS and CDR2 YFSETQ. This CDR3 region has 16 residues. TCRdb passed the 5' RACE reads through MiXCR, listing each CDR3 protein once. This table has some 250,000 distinct CDR3 sequences, over 15% appearing once. The rearrangement joins TRBV5-1 to TRBJ1-6, with 7 bases fitting TRBD1. Sequenced material: PBMCs or a T cell subset sorted from them (not recorded which). The TCR sequence derives from a man aged 18-30 years who had mild COVID-19 (a few samples of this study predate the infection). Cell type and time point are not known. CDR3 DNA: TGCGCCAGCAGTGACAGGGAACAGTCTGGTAATTCACCCCTCCACTTT. Its protein is CASSDREQSGNSPLHF.